The 6 T cell receptor beta chains listed next were all sequenced from one sample in a study of read filtering for tumor transcriptome and immune sequencing. From around 0.4 ug of RNA, a library with molecular barcoded alpha/delta and beta/gamma adaptors was made. Each CDR3 protein gets one entry after TCRdb re-called the reads with MiXCR. The table lists about 24,000 distinct CDR3 sequences, around 20% of them singletons. Specimen: a population of CD138-negative cells sorted from bone marrow. The source is a donor aged 40 or older with multiple myeloma.

This clonotype showed up many times. The genes are TRBV7-3 and TRBJ2-3; TRBD2 matches 9 bases. V lost 2 bases and J lost 2; bases outside the gene matches: 5. Per the germline V gene, CDR1 is SGHTA and CDR2 is FQGTGA. The CDR3 covers 16 residues. This CDR3 is CASSLEGGRATDTQYF. CDR3 coding DNA: TGTGCCAGCAGCTTAGAGGGCGGGAGGGCCACAGATACGCAGTATTTT.

As to this clonotype: This may stem from a read error, because a much larger clone lies one nucleotide away. The V gene is TRBV29-1, the J gene TRBJ2-2; 10 nucleotides agree with TRBD2. V shed 7 bases, J shed 5 bases, and the junction held 25 bases outside the gene matches. The CDR3 sequence is 20 residues long. Germline CDR1 is SQVTM and CDR2 is ANQGSEA. The CDR3 bases are TGCAGCGCTGAGGGAGCACTCGTGACTAGCGGGCCCGGAGGGACCGGGGAGCTGTTTTTT. It translates to CSAEGALVTSGPGGTGELFF.

The V and J genes are TRBV24-1 and TRBJ2-1, with D perhaps matching TRBD1 or TRBD2 (5 bases each). CDR3 length: 13 amino acids. Germline V CDR1 and CDR2: KGHDR, SFDVKD. V lost 8 bases to trimming and J lost 8 bases, with 15 bases between them. The CDR3 nucleotides are TGTGCCACCACTGACGGGACCTTTGATGAGCAGTTCTTC. It encodes CATTDGTFDEQFF.

The chain is built from TRBV19 and TRBJ2-1, with 8 nucleotides matching TRBD2. Trimming at V came to 5 bases and at J to 8 bases, leaving 14 bases not matched to a gene. Germline V lookup: CDR1 LNHDA, CDR2 SQIVND (reference sequence). The CDR3 extends over 16 amino acids. CDR3 protein: CASSPWGSGGPDEQFF. The DNA of the CDR3 is TGTGCCAGTAGTCCCTGGGGAAGCGGGGGCCCCGATGAGCAGTTCTTC.

Only a few counts were recorded for this clonotype. A junction end diverges from the germline sequence, so it may reflect a read error. V is TRBV28 and J is TRBJ2-7; D is ambiguous. Per germline, CDR1 MDHEN and CDR2 SYDVKM. The CDR3 is 15 amino acids. CDR3 in amino acids: CASSSETFISSEQYF. The CDR3 DNA is TGTGCCAGCAGTTCGGAGACCTTTATCTCCTCCGAGCAGTACTTC.

This clonotype came up many times. The chain is built from TRBV7-2 and TRBJ1-1; 8 nucleotides match TRBD1. The CDR3 length is 17 residues. With V trimmed by 4 bases and J by 1 base, 11 bases remained unmatched. Germline V gene data show CDR1 as SGHTA and CDR2 as FQGNSA. DNA for the CDR3: TGTGCCAGCAGCTCACTCTCGGACAGGGATGGGAACACTGAAGCTTTCTTT. Its protein is CASSSLSDRDGNTEAFF.